These 29 T cell receptor beta chains originate from one sample sequenced in a study of tumor and adjacent non-tumor tissue in lung cancer. RNA was extracted from bulk tissue without any cell sorting. The normal lung tissue was taken more than 3 cm from the tumor edge. The library came from three nested PCR rounds adapted from ARM-PCR protocols. TCRdb processed the multiplex PCR reads anew with MiXCR; each CDR3 protein has one entry. The table includes more than 85,000 distinct CDR3 sequences, approximately 60% detected once. The sequencing input was distant non-tumor lung tissue. These receptor sequences come from a man aged 30-40 years with non-small cell lung cancer.

On this clonotype: Relative to the germline gene, one junction end is altered; a read error may explain this. V gene TRBV12-3 or TRBV12-4 combines with J gene TRBJ2-6, with a weak D call TRBD1 (5 bases). The CDR3 loop spans 15 amino acids. CDR3 in amino acids: CASRHQGGGTNVLTF. The CDR3 DNA reads as TGTGCCAGCAGACATCAGGGTGGTGGGACCAACGTCCTGACTTTC.

About this clonotype itself: The germline gene is not matched at one end of the junction; a read error may be the cause. This CDR3 reads CGARDWLAGGPDTQYF. The CDR3 DNA reads TGCGGTGCTAGAGATTGGCTAGCGGGAGGTCCAGATACGCAGTATTTT. This sequence joins TRBV20-1 and TRBJ2-3; 11 bases line up with TRBD2. Germline assignment: CDR1 DFQATT and CDR2 SNEGSKA (reference sequence). The CDR3 is 16 amino acids.

As to this clonotype: Since no conserved phenylalanine or tryptophan closes the CDR3, a read error is the likely cause. The genes are TRBV10-2 and TRBJ2-3; possible D gene TRBD1, 5 bases. There are 14 residues in the CDR3. Germline V gene lookup returns CDR1 WSHSY and CDR2 SAAADI. This CDR3 reads CASSLDTDTGTQYL. The CDR3 coding sequence is TGCGCCAGCAGTTTGGACACAGACACAGGTACGCAGTATTTA.

On this clonotype itself: Possible read error: a much larger clone is one base away. The V call is TRBV4-2, the J call TRBJ2-3; possible D gene TRBD2, 6 bases. Trimming took off 1 base at V and 5 bases at J, with 13 bases between the two ends. The CDR3 runs to 15 residues. Per the germline V gene, CDR1 is LGHNA and CDR2 is YNFKEQ. The CDR3 loop is CASSQGEEGGDTQYF. In nucleotides, the CDR3 is TGTGCCAGCAGCCAAGGGGAGGAAGGTGGAGATACGCAGTATTTT.

In its sample, this clonotype was seen once. One junction end disagrees with the germline gene, perhaps due to a read error. V and J are TRBV12-3 or TRBV12-4 and TRBJ2-7, with D perhaps TRBD1 (5 bases). The CDR3 spans 13 residues. CDR3: CASTEDISYERYF. The CDR3 DNA sequence: TGTGCCAGTACCGAGGACATCTCATACGAGCGGTACTTC.

Details on this clonotype: Its ends do not fully match the called genes, so a read error is possible. The chain uses TRBV20-1 and TRBJ2-7; 11 bases fit TRBD2. The length of the CDR3 is 17 residues. CDR1 is DFQATT, CDR2 SNEGSKA, per germline (reference sequence). The CDR3 protein is CSAMWASGGRSSCEHYF. The CDR3 DNA reads as TGCAGTGCTATGTGGGCTAGCGGGGGGAGAAGCTCCTGCGAGCACTATTTC.

The chain uses TRBV20-1 and TRBJ2-1, with 7 bases that match TRBD2. Germline trimming cut 2 bases from V and 8 bases from J; bases unmatched to any gene: 6. Per the germline V gene, CDR1 is DFQATT and CDR2 is SNEGSKA (reference sequence). The CDR3 consists of 13 residues. CDR3 sequence reads: CSARQKGGHEQFF. The CDR3 bases are TGCAGTGCTAGACAAAAGGGAGGGCATGAGCAGTTCTTC.

Notes on this clonotype: One end of the junction is discordant with germline, which a read error may explain. The J gene is TRBJ2-3, the V gene TRBV29-1; D is perhaps TRBD1 (6 bases). Germline lookup yields CDR1 SQVTM and CDR2 ANQGSEA. The CDR3 has 16 amino acids. CDR3 region: CSLEEVGGTAGDTQYF. The CDR3 DNA reads as TGCAGCCTTGAAGAGGTAGGGGGAACGGCGGGAGATACGCAGTATTTT.

Turning to this clonotype: Lacking the conserved final phenylalanine or tryptophan, this CDR3 likely reflects a read error. No DNA is shown, since the ends of the CDR3 on it are uncertain; the CDR3 is the one TCRdb lists. The genes are TRBV11-1 and TRBJ2-2; the listed D gene, TRBD1, was not tested against the DNA. Germline CDR1 reads SGHAT; CDR2 reads FQDESV (reference sequence). The CDR3 extends over 15 residues, inclusive of both ends. CDR3 sequence: CASRPSPQGTGELSL.

In the case of this clonotype: Relative to the germline gene, one junction end is altered; a read error may explain this. The chain employs TRBV11-3 and TRBJ2-6; a possible D gene is TRBD2 (6 bases). Germline V gene data show CDR1 as SGHNT and CDR2 as YENEEA. The CDR3 runs to 15 residues. The CDR3 protein is CASSLRRDGANVLTF. CDR3 bases: TGTGCCAGCAGCTTACGGAGGGACGGGGCAAACGTCCTGACTTTC.

In regard to this clonotype: The junction departs from germline at one end; a sequencing error may be responsible. The chain links TRBV6-2 or TRBV6-3 to TRBJ2-1, with 7 bases lining up with TRBD1. The germline gives CDR1 MNHEY, CDR2 SVGEGT. The CDR3 runs to 12 residues. The chain's CDR3 is CVSSWGQCEQLF. CDR3 sequence (DNA): TGTGTCAGCAGTTGGGGACAGTGCGAGCAGTTGTTC.

This clonotype was seen many times. The V call is TRBV11-2, the J call TRBJ2-7; the D is unclear. This CDR3 is built from 13 residues. The V and J ends lost 5 bases and 2 bases respectively, with 10 bases between them. Germline CDR1 reads SGHAT; CDR2 reads FQNNGV. CDR3 sequence reads: CASSGDVAYEQYF. CDR3 coding DNA: TGTGCCAGCAGCGGAGACGTAGCCTACGAGCAGTACTTC.

This clonotype was recorded a few times. The chain is built from TRBV4-1 and TRBJ2-7; a possible D gene is TRBD2 (5 bases). CDR3 length: 17 residues. Germline values: CDR1 MGHRA, CDR2 YSYEKL. Trimming removed 2 bases from V and 0 bases from J, with 17 bases in between. In DNA form, the CDR3 reads TGCGCCAGCAGCCAACCCCGGTCGGGGTCGCCCTCCTACGAGCAGTACTTC. This gives the protein CASSQPRSGSPSYEQYF.

Remarks on this clonotype: Possible read error: a much larger clone is one base away. No conserved phenylalanine or tryptophan is present at the end of the CDR3, so a read error is the likely explanation. V and J are TRBV12-3 or TRBV12-4 and TRBJ2-7, with 7 bases matching TRBD1. The trim removed 6 bases at V and 2 bases at J, leaving 7 bases unmatched. The CDR3 runs to 14 residues. This chain's CDR3 is CASSNGTETYEQYS. For the CDR3, the DNA is TGTGCCAGCAGCAACGGGACAGAAACCTACGAGCAGTACTCC.

Comments on this clonotype: This may stem from a read error, because a much larger clone lies one nucleotide away. V gene TRBV20-1 combines with J gene TRBJ1-2; tentatively, D is TRBD1 (5 bases). CDR1 and CDR2 from the germline V gene are DFQATT and SNEGSKA (reference sequence). CDR3 length: 12 residues. CDR3 DNA: TGCAATGCTAGAGACGGGGGGGGGGGCTACACCTTC. Amino acids: CNARDGGGGYTF.

Of note for this clonotype: At one of its ends the junction is not consistent with the germline gene, which may arise from a read error. This sequence joins TRBV20-1 and TRBJ1-1; maybe TRBD1 (5 bases). The CDR3 consists of 12 residues. Germline V gene lookup returns CDR1 DFQATT and CDR2 SNEGSKA (reference sequence). DNA of the CDR3: TGCAGTGCTAGACAGGGAGGCACTGAAGCTTCCTTT. Translating gives CSARQGGTEASF.

Worth noting for this clonotype: With a much larger clone just one base away, this may be a read error. The chain is built from TRBV12-3 or TRBV12-4 and TRBJ1-2, with 9 bases fitting TRBD1. V was pared by 7 bases and J by 7 bases, with 7 bases of the junction left unmatched. The CDR3 is 13 amino acids. The chain's CDR3 is CASITGTGTGYTF. In DNA form, the CDR3 reads TGTGCCAGCATAACCGGGACAGGGACTGGCTACACCTTC.

Remarks on this clonotype: A junction end diverges from the germline sequence, so it may reflect a read error. The chain uses TRBV11-2 and TRBJ1-2; 8 bases line up with TRBD1. Germline lookup yields CDR1 SGHAT and CDR2 FQNNGV. The CDR3 is 17 amino acids. The CDR3 DNA is TGTGCTAGCAGCTTAGGTCGGCAGACAGGGGAAGGCTATGGCTACACCTTC. This encodes CASSLGRQTGEGYGYTF. Based on the CDR3 plus reference TRBV11-2 and TRBJ1-2, the full variable domain is EAGVAQSPRYKIIEKRQSVAFWCNPISGHATLYWYQQILGQGPKLLIQFQNNGVVDDSQLPKDRFSAERLKGVDSTLKIQPAKLEDSAVYLCASSLGRQTGEGYGYTFGSGTRLTVV.

This clonotype was seen a handful of times. V and J are TRBV13 and TRBJ1-1; D remains ambiguous. This CDR3 comprises 13 residues. V dropped 5 bases and J dropped 0 bases, with 7 bases sitting between them. Germline assignment: CDR1 PRHDT and CDR2 FYEKMQ (reference sequence). CDR3 DNA: TGTGCCAGCAGCGGTCGGATGAACACTGAAGCTTTCTTT. Protein product: CASSGRMNTEAFF.

In regard to this clonotype: The junction shows a germline mismatch at one end, possibly a read error. This chain connects TRBV7-9 to TRBJ2-3, with D unclear. The CDR3 consists of 14 residues. Germline V CDR1 and CDR2: SEHNR, FQNEAQ (reference sequence). The CDR3: CASSSWSRTNTQYF. CDR3 in DNA: TGTGCCAGCAGCTCGTGGAGTCGCACAAATACGCAGTATTTT.

This rearrangement joins TRBV4-1 to TRBJ1-2, with D tentatively TRBD1 (5 bases). V gave up 3 bases and J gave up 4 bases, with 24 bases separating them. There are 18 residues in the CDR3. Germline CDR1 and CDR2: MGHRA and YSYEKL. CDR3 residues: CASSQDSTGTRGLYGYTF. The CDR3 nucleotides read TGCGCCAGCAGCCAGGACTCAACCGGGACGAGAGGTCTCTATGGCTACACCTTC.

With respect to this clonotype: A read error may account for a junction end that differs from germline. The genes are TRBV4-3 and TRBJ1-6; 7 positions match TRBD1. The germline CDR1 and CDR2 sequences are LGHNA and YSLEER. This CDR3 contains 15 residues. The CDR3 DNA reads as TGCACCAGCAGCCAACGGTACAGGGGTGGATCACCCCTCCACTTT. Its protein product is CTSSQRYRGGSPLHF.

Concerning this clonotype: Mismatch with germline at one junction end may stem from a read error. This chain uses TRBV10-3 with TRBJ1-1; 7 bases are a match to TRBD1. The CDR3 consists of 12 residues. The germline CDR1 and CDR2 sequences are ENHRY and SYGVKD. CDR3 amino acids: CVTTTGDTGAFF. CDR3 bases: TGTGTCACCACCACAGGGGACACTGGAGCTTTCTTT.

This clonotype was counted a few times. A much bigger clone sits one base away, suggesting this may be a read error. The V and J genes are TRBV20-1 and TRBJ1-2; 9 nucleotides agree with TRBD1. CDR1 DFQATT and CDR2 SNEGSKA come from the germline V gene (reference sequence). The CDR3 sequence is 12 residues long. This CDR3 is CSTGQGYYDYTF. CDR3 bases: TGCAGTACGGGACAGGGATACTATGACTACACCTTC.

The chain carries TRBV24-1 and TRBJ2-3; 8 bases align to TRBD1. Germline V gene sequence: CDR1 KGHDR, CDR2 SFDVKD. Unmatched junction bases numbered 5, after V lost 0 bases and J lost 4 bases. CDR3 length: 16 residues. CDR3 region: CATSDLRGQVPDTQYF. CDR3 DNA sequence: TGTGCCACCAGTGATTTGAGGGGACAGGTACCAGATACGCAGTATTTT.

Worth noting for this clonotype: This may arise from a read error, as a much more abundant clone is one base away. CDR3 nucleotides: TGCGCCAACAGTGAGTCAACTAGGGGGAGGGAGACCCAGTACTTC. Translated, it gives CANSESTRGRETQYF. This sequence joins TRBV10-2 and TRBJ2-5; D possibly uses TRBD1 or TRBD2 (6 bases each). The CDR3 is made up of 15 amino acids. The V gene's germline CDR1 is WSHSY and CDR2 SAAADI.

This clonotype was found many times. J is TRBJ2-7 and V is TRBV6-5; 9 bases agree with TRBD2. The V gene end was trimmed by 0 bases and the J gene end by 2 bases; junction bases not matched to a gene: 2. Germline CDR1 and CDR2: MNHEY and SVGAGI. The CDR3 loop spans 15 amino acids. This CDR3 is CASSYSVAGAYEQYF. The CDR3 DNA reads as TGTGCCAGCAGTTACTCGGTAGCGGGGGCCTACGAGCAGTACTTC.

A note on this clonotype: One end of the junction varies from germline; a read error may be responsible. The chain combines TRBV5-4 with TRBJ2-1; D is uncertain. Germline-derived CDR1 and CDR2 are SGHNT and YYREEE (reference sequence). The CDR3 consists of 12 residues. In DNA, the CDR3 is TGTGCCAGCAGCTTGAGTGGGAATGAGCAATTCTTC. It is translated as CASSLSGNEQFF.

With respect to this clonotype: Because it lacks the conserved phenylalanine or tryptophan at the end, this CDR3 is likely a read error. The DNA is omitted, as the CDR3 cannot be located on it reliably, and the CDR3 follows TCRdb's listing. This chain connects TRBV12-3 or TRBV12-4 to TRBJ1-5; TRBD1, the D gene given by the table, was not confirmed from the DNA. The CDR3 is 16 amino acids long, termini counted. The CDR3 here is CASSLDRTGLNQPQHC.